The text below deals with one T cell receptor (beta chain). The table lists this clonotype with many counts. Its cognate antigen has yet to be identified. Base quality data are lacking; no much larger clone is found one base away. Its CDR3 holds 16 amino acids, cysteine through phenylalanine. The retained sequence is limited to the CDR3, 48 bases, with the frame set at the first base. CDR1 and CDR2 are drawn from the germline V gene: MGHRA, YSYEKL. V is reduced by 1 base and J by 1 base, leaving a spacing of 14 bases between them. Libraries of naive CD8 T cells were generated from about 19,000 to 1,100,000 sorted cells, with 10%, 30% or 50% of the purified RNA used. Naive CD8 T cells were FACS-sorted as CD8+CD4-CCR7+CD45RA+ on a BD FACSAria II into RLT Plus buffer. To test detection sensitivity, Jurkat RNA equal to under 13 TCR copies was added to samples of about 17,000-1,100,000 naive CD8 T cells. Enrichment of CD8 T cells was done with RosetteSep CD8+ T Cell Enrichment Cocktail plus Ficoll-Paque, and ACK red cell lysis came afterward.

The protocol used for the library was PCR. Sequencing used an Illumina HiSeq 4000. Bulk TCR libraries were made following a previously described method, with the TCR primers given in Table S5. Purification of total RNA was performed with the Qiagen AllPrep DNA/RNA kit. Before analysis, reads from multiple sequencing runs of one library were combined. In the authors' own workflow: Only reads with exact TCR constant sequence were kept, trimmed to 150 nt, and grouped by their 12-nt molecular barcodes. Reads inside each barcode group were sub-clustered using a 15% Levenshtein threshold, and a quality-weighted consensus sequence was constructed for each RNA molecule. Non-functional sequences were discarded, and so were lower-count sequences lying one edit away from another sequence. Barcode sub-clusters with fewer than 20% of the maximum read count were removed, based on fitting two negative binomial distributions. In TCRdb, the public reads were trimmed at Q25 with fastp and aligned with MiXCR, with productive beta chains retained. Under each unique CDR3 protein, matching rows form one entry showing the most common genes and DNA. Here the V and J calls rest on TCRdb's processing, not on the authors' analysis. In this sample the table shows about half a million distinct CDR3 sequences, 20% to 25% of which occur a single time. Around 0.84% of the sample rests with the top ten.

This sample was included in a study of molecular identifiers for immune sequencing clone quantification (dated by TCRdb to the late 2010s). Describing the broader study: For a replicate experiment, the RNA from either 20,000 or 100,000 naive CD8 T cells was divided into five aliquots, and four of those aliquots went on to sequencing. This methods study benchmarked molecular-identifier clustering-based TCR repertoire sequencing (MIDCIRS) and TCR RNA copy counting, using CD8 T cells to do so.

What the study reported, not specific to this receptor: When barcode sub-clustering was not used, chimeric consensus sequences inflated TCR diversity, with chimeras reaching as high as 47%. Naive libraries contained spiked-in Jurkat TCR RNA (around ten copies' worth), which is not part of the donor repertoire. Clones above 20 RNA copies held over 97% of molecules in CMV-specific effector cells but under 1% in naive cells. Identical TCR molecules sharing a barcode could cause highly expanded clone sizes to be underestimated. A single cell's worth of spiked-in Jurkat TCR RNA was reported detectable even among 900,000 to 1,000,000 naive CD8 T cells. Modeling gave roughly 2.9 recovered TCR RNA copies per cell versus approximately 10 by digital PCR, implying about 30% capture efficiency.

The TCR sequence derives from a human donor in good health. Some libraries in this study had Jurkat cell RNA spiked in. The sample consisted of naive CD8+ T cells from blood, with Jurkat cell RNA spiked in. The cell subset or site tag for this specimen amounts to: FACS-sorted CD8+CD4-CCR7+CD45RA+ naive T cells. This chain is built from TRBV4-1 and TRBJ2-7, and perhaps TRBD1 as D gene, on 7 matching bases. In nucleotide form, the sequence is TGCGCCAGCAGCCAAGGCCCAGGGGGAGGATCCTACGAGCAGTACTTC. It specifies CASSQGPGGGSYEQYF.